The 16 T cell receptor beta chains below were found in one sample sequenced in a study of blood T cell repertoires in COVID-19. Profiled with immunoSEQ multiplex PCR; TCRdb holds only in-frame clones, not every one. This sample has more than 45,000 clones, with 83% found just once. The source material was peripheral blood. The receptor set was obtained from a man aged 40-49 years with acute or convalescent COVID-19.

J is TRBJ1-2 and V is TRBV15; the D is unclear. V was trimmed by 0 bases and J by 3 bases, leaving 2 bases between them. CDR1 and CDR2 (germline): LNHNV, YYDKDF (reference sequence). This CDR3 has 12 amino acids. The CDR3 sequence is CATSRDDYGYTF. The CDR3 DNA follows: TGTGCCACCAGCAGAGACGACTATGGCTACACCTTC.

The V gene is TRBV2, the J gene TRBJ1-6; 7 nucleotides line up with TRBD1. Germline V gives CDR1 SNHLY, CDR2 FYNNEI. The V gene end was trimmed by 10 bases and the J gene end by 6 bases; junction bases not matched to a gene: 9. This CDR3 comprises 14 residues. CDR3 residues: CATQEWDSNSPLHF. The CDR3 DNA follows: TGTGCCACCCAAGAATGGGACAGTAATTCACCCCTCCACTTT.

This clone was seen a few times. The chain links TRBV5-1 to TRBJ2-1, with a possible D match to TRBD2 (5 bases). The CDR3 has 13 amino acids. Trimming removed 6 bases from V and 5 bases from J, with 12 bases in between. From germline, CDR1 is SGHRS and CDR2 YFSETQ. DNA for the CDR3: TGCGCCAGCAAGGCGGGCACCGACAATGAGCAGTTCTTC. Its translation is CASKAGTDNEQFF.

The genes are TRBV7-2 and TRBJ2-2, with TRBD1 identical over 11 bases. The CDR3 has 18 residues. V dropped 3 bases and J dropped 4; count of bases not matched to a gene: 10. Per the germline V gene, CDR1 is SGHTA and CDR2 is FQGNSA. CDR3 DNA: TGTGCCAGCAGCTTTTATATTGCGGGACAGGGGGTCACCGGGGAGCTGTTTTTT. Translation gives CASSFYIAGQGVTGELFF.

The chain couples TRBV6-1 to TRBJ1-2, with 10 positions matching TRBD1. This CDR3 comprises 18 residues. V shed 4 bases and J 5 bases; nucleotides not matched to a gene: 16. The V gene's germline CDR1 is MNHNS and CDR2 SASEGT. CDR3 protein: CASSAKASRQGAEYGYTF. In nucleotides, the CDR3 is TGTGCCAGCAGTGCAAAGGCGAGCCGACAGGGGGCAGAATATGGCTACACCTTC.

The chain links TRBV19 to TRBJ2-7, with 8 bases that match TRBD1. The V segment lost 6 bases and the J segment 4 bases; nucleotides outside the gene matches: 11. There are 15 residues in the CDR3. CDR1 and CDR2 (germline): LNHDA, SQIVND (reference sequence). The CDR3: CASSPTSGDRYEQYV. The DNA for the CDR3 is TGTGCCAGTAGCCCCACTTCGGGGGACAGGTACGAGCAGTACGTC.

The V and J genes are TRBV10-2 and TRBJ2-1, with D tentatively TRBD1 (6 bases). V lost 3 bases to trimming and J lost 7 bases, with 10 bases between them. Germline-derived CDR1 and CDR2 are WSHSY and SAAADI. This CDR3 contains 13 residues. CDR3 DNA sequence: TGCGCCAGCAGTGAAAAGGGGGTTAATGAGCAGTTCTTC. It is translated as CASSEKGVNEQFF.

This clone was detected only once. This sequence joins TRBV20-1 and TRBJ1-1; 12 bases map to TRBD1. This CDR3 has 15 residues. Germline trimming cut 3 bases from V and 2 bases from J; bases unmatched to any gene: 4. Germline values: CDR1 DFQATT, CDR2 SNEGSKA (reference sequence). The CDR3 region is CSASGDRGHNTEAFF. CDR3 DNA: TGCAGTGCTAGTGGGGACAGGGGGCACAACACTGAAGCTTTCTTT.

This chain connects TRBV5-1 to TRBJ2-3, with D unresolved. Trimming removed 0 bases from V and 1 base from J, with 3 bases in between. Germline assignment: CDR1 SGHRS and CDR2 YFSETQ. The CDR3 totals 13 residues. CDR3 DNA sequence: TGCGCCAGCAGCTTGGCTGGCACAGATACGCAGTATTTT. Protein: CASSLAGTDTQYF.

V is TRBV7-9 and J is TRBJ1-1, with TRBD1 matching over 7 bases. V gave up 3 bases and J gave up 0 bases; unmatched junction bases: 4. The CDR3 loop spans 15 amino acids. Germline-derived CDR1 and CDR2 are SEHNR and FQNEAQ (reference sequence). The CDR3 DNA sequence: TGTGCCAGCAGCTTTCCTGGGACAGTGAACACTGAAGCTTTCTTT. Translating it yields CASSFPGTVNTEAFF.

The rearrangement links TRBV20-1 to TRBJ1-1; no reliable D call. V lost 8 bases, J lost 1 base, and 8 bases lay in between. The germline CDR1 and CDR2 sequences are DFQATT and SNEGSKA (reference sequence). This CDR3 has 11 residues. In nucleotides, the CDR3 is TGCAGTCCCCGACAGAACACTGAAGCTTTCTTT. Its protein is CSPRQNTEAFF.

This chain joins TRBV2 and TRBJ2-3; TRBD1 agrees at 12 bases. The CDR3 is 18 residues long. Germline V gene sequence: CDR1 SNHLY, CDR2 FYNNEI. V shed 4 bases, J shed 2 bases, and the junction held 10 bases outside the gene matches. CDR3 in DNA: TGTGCCAGCAGTGGGGGACAGGGGGCGATCAGCTTCACAGATACGCAGTATTTT. This encodes CASSGGQGAISFTDTQYF.

V and J are TRBV24-1 and TRBJ1-5; TRBD1 is a possible D gene (6 bases). There are 13 residues in the CDR3. Between the trimmed V and J ends, which lost 7 bases and 1 base, there was a span of 7 bases. Germline V CDR1 and CDR2: KGHDR, SFDVKD. CDR3 protein: CATSDRSNQPQHF. The CDR3 region has the DNA TGTGCCACCAGCGACAGGAGCAATCAGCCCCAGCATTTT.

The CDR3 reads CASSEVRGSGNQPQHF. The CDR3 DNA follows: TGTGCCAGCAGTGAAGTTAGGGGATCGGGCAATCAGCCCCAGCATTTT. V gene TRBV6-1 combines with J gene TRBJ1-5; D is perhaps TRBD1 (5 bases). Per the germline V gene, CDR1 is MNHNS and CDR2 is SASEGT. Between the trimmed V and J ends, which lost 1 base and 2 bases, there was a span of 12 bases. CDR3 length equals 16 residues.

In its sample, this clone was seen a few times. The CDR3 loop reads CASSQSRWVTDTQYF. CDR3 DNA: TGTGCCAGCAGCCAATCGCGGTGGGTCACAGATACGCAGTATTTT. The V and J genes are TRBV11-2 and TRBJ2-3; D call uncertain. This CDR3 contains 15 residues. Germline V CDR1 and CDR2: SGHAT, FQNNGV. The ends were cut back, 5 bases at V and 2 bases at J, with 14 bases in the middle.

The genes are TRBV6-5 and TRBJ2-2; tentatively, D is TRBD1 (6 bases). The CDR3 has 16 residues. The V and J ends lost 0 bases and 6 bases respectively, with 14 bases between them. Germline V CDR1 and CDR2: MNHEY, SVGAGI. The CDR3 DNA sequence: TGTGCCAGCAGTTACTCGATGGGACACCTGGCCGGGGAGCTGTTTTTT. Translated, it gives CASSYSMGHLAGELFF.